This entry lists 3 T cell receptor beta chains sequenced from one sample in a study of shared clonotypes between healthy human individuals. Clones were read by immunoSEQ multiplex PCR, and TCRdb kept only the in-frame ones, dropping some. This sample has about 1.1 million clones; approximately 80% occur once, and the top ten carry under 0.65%. Sequenced material: memory CD4+ T cells from PBMCs. Subset described: CD45RA-negative fraction. These receptors all come from a man between 18 and 29 years old in good health. Some clones in this sample may be carry-over from other donors' samples.

The chain recombines TRBV5-1 with TRBJ1-1, with D tentatively TRBD1 (5 bases). The CDR3 has 14 residues. Germline V CDR1 and CDR2: SGHRS, YFSETQ. The V and J ends lost 2 bases and 4 bases respectively, with 12 bases between them. CDR3 bases: TGCGCCAGCAGCTTTGGGGGTATGGGCACTGAAGCTTTCTTT. This encodes CASSFGGMGTEAFF.

This chain uses TRBV4-1 with TRBJ1-2; no definite D call. CDR1 is MGHRA and CDR2 is YSYEKL in the germline V gene. The V end was cut by 0 bases, the J end by 8 bases, with 19 bases between. This CDR3 is 16 amino acids long. The CDR3 DNA is TGCGCCAGCAGCCAAGAAGTACGAGGCCTGATCGGAGGCTACACCTTC. This sequence encodes CASSQEVRGLIGGYTF.

This sequence joins TRBV7-8 and TRBJ2-5, with D perhaps matching TRBD2 (5 bases). The CDR3 is 17 amino acids. The germline V gene has CDR1 SGHVS and CDR2 FQNEAQ. Trimming took 3 bases from V and 5 from J, leaving 22 bases between them. For the CDR3, the DNA is TGTGCCAGCAGCTTGCACCTGCTAGGACTCAAGAAGGAGACCCAGTACTTC. This codes for CASSLHLLGLKKETQYF.